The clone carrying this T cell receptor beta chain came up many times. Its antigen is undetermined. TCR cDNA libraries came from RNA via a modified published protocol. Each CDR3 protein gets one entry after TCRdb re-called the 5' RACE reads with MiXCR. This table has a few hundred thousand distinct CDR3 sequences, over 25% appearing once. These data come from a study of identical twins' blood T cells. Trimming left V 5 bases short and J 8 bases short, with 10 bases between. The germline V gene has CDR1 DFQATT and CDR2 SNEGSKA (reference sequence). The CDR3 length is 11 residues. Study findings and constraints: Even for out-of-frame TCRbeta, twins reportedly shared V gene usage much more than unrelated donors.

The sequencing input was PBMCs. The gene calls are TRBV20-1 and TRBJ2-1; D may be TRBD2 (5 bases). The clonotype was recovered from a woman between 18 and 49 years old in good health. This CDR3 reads CSAQYSDEQFF. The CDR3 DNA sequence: TGCAGTGCTCAATATAGCGATGAGCAGTTCTTC.